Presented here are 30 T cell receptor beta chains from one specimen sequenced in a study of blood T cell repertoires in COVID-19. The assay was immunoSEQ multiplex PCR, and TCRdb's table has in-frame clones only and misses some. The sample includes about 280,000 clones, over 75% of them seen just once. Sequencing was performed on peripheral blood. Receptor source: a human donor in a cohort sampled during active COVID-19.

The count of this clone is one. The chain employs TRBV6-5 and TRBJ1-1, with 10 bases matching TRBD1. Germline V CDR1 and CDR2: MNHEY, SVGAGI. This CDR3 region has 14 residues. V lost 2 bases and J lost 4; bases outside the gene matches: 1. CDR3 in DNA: TGTGCCAGCAGTTACGGGACAGGGGCCACTGAAGCTTTCTTT. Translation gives CASSYGTGATEAFF.

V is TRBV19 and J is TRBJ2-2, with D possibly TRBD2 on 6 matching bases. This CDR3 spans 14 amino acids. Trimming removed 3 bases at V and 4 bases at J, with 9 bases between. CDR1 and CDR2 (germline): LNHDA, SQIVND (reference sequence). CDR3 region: CASSIRLGTGELFF. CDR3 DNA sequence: TGTGCCAGTAGTATTAGACTAGGCACCGGGGAGCTGTTTTTT. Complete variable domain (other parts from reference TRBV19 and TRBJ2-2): DGGITQSPKYLFRKEGQNVTLSCEQNLNHDAMYWYRQDPGQGLRLIYYSQIVNDFQKGDIAEGYSVSREKKESFPLTVTSAQKNPTAFYLCASSIRLGTGELFFGEGSRLTVL.

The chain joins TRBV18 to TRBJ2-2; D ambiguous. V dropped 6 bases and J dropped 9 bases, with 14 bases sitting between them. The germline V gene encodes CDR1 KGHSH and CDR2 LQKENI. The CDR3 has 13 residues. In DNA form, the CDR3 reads TGTGCCAGCTCGCTATTTCTGAACCGGGAGCTGTTTTTT. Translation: CASSLFLNRELFF.

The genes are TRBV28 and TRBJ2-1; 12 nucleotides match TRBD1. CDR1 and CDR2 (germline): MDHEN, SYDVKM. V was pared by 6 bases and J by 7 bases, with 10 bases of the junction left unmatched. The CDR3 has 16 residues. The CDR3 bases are TGTGCCAGCAGAGCTCGAGGGACAGGGGGCCGGAATGAGCAGTTCTTC. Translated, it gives CASRARGTGGRNEQFF. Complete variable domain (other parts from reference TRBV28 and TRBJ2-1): DVKVTQSSRYLVKRTGEKVFLECVQDMDHENMFWYRQDPGLGLRLIYFSYDVKMKEKGDIPEGYSVSREKKERFSLILESASTNQTSMYLCASRARGTGGRNEQFFGPGTRLTVL.

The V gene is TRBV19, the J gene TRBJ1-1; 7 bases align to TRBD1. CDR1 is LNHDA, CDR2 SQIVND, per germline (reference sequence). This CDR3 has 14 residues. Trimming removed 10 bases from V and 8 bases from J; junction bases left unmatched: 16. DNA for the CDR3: TGTGCCACTCGGTACACGACGGGGACAGACGAAGCTTTCTTT. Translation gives CATRYTTGTDEAFF. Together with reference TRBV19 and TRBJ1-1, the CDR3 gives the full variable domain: DGGITQSPKYLFRKEGQNVTLSCEQNLNHDAMYWYRQDPGQGLRLIYYSQIVNDFQKGDIAEGYSVSREKKESFPLTVTSAQKNPTAFYLCATRYTTGTDEAFFGQGTRLTVV.

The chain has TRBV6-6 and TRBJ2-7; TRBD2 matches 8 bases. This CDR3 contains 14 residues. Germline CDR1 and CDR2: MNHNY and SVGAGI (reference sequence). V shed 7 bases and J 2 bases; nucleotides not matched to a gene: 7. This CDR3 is CASIRGLGPYEQYF. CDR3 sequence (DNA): TGTGCCAGCATCCGGGGACTAGGTCCCTACGAGCAGTACTTC.

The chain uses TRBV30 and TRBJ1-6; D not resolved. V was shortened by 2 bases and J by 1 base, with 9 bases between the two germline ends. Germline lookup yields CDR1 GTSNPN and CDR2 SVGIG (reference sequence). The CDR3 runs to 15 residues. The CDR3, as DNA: TGTGCCTGGAGTAATCAGAAGTCCTATAATTCACCCCTCCACTTT. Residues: CAWSNQKSYNSPLHF.

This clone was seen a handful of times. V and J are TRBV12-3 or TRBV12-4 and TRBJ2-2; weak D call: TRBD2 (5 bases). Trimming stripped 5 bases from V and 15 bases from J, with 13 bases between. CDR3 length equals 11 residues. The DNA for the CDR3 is TGTGCCAGCAGTCCCGGCGGGTCGGTGTTTTTT. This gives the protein CASSPGGSVFF.

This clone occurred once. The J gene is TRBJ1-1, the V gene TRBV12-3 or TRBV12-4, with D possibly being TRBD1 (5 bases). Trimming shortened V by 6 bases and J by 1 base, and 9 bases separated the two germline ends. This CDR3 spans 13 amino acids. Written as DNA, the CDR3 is TGTGCCAGCAGGACCACAGGGAACACTGAAGCTTTCTTT. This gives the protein CASRTTGNTEAFF.

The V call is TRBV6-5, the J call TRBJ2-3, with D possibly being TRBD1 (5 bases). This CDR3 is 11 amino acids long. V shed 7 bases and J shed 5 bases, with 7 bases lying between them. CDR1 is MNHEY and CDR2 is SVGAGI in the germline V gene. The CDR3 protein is CASTGLDTQYF. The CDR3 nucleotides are TGTGCCAGCACAGGGTTAGATACGCAGTATTTT.

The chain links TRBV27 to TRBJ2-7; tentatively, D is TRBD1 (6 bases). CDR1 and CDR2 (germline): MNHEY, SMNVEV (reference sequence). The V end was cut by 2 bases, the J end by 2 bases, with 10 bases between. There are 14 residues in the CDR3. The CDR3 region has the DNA TGTGCCAGCAGTTTAGGCAGGGGTGCCTACGAGCAGTACTTC. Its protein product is CASSLGRGAYEQYF.

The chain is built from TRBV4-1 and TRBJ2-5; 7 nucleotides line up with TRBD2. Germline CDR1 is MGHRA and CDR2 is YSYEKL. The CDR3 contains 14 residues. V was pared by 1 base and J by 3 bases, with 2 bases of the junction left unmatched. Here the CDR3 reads CASSQVGLEETQYF. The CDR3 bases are TGCGCCAGCAGCCAAGTTGGACTAGAAGAGACCCAGTACTTC.

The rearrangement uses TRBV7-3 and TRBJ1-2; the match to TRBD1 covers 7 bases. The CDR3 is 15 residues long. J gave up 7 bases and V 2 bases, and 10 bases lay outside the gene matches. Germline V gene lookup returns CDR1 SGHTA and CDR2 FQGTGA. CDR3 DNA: TGTGCCAGCAGCTTATCCCCTGGGGCAGGGGGTGGCTACACCTTC. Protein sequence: CASSLSPGAGGGYTF.

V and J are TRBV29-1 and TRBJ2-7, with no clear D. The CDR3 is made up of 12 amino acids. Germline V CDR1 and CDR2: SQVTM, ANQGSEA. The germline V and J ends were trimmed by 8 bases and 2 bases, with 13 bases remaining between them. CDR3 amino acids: CSSVSGTYEQYF. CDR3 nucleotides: TGCAGCTCCGTTTCAGGCACCTACGAGCAGTACTTC.

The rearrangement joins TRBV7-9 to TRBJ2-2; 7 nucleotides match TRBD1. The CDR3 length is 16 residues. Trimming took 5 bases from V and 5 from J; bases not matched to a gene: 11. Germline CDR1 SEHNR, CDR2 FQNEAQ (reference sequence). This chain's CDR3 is CASSGPGGIRTGELFF. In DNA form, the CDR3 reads TGTGCCAGCAGCGGCCCAGGGGGTATCAGAACCGGGGAGCTGTTTTTT.

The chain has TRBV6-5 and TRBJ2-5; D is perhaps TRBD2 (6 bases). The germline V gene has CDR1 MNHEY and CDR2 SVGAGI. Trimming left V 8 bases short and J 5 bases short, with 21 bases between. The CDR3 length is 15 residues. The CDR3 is CASGVGLTNSETQYF. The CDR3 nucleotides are TGTGCCAGCGGGGTGGGACTGACTAACTCGGAGACCCAGTACTTC.

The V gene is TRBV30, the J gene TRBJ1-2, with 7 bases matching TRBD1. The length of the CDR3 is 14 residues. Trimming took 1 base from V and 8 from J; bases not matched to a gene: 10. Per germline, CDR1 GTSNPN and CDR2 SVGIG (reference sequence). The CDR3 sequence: CAWSGPGGLRGYTF. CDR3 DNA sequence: TGTGCCTGGAGTGGCCCAGGGGGATTGCGCGGCTACACCTTC. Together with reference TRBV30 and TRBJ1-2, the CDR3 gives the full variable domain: SQTIHQWPATLVQPVGSPLSLECTVEGTSNPNLYWYRQAAGRGLQLLFYSVGIGQISSEVPQNLSASRPQDRQFILSSKKLLLSDSGFYLCAWSGPGGLRGYTFGSGTRLTVV.

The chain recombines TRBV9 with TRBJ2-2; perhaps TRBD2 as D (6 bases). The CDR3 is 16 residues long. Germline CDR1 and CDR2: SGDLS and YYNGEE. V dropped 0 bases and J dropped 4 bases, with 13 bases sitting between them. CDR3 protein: CASSVGVSGLTGELFF. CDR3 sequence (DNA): TGTGCCAGCAGCGTAGGAGTGTCGGGACTCACCGGGGAGCTGTTTTTT.

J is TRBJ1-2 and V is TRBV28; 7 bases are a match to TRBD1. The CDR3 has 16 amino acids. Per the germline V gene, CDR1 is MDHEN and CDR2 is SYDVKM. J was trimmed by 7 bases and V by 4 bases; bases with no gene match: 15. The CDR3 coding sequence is TGTGCCAGCAGTTCATTTGACAGGGACTTTATGCGTGGCTACACCTTC. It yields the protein CASSSFDRDFMRGYTF.

The CDR3 reads CASSSNGGDRGGSPLHF. The CDR3 DNA is TGTGCCAGCAGCTCCAACGGAGGGGACAGGGGGGGTTCACCCCTCCACTTT. V and J are TRBV11-2 and TRBJ1-6, with 11 positions matching TRBD1. The CDR3 runs 17 residues. Per germline, CDR1 SGHAT and CDR2 FQNNGV. The V segment lost 4 bases and the J segment 9 bases; nucleotides outside the gene matches: 11.

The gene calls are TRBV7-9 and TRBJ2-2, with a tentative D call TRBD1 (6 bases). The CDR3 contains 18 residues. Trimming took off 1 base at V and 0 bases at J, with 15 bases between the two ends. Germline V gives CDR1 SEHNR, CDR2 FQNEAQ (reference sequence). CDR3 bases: TGTGCCAGCAGCTTAGTTCCCATCGACAGGTCGAACACCGGGGAGCTGTTTTTT. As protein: CASSLVPIDRSNTGELFF.

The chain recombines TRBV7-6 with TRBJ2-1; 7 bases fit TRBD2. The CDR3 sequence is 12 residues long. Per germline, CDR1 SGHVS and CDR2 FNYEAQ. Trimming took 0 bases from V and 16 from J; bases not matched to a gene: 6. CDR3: CASSLAGGPQFF. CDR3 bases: TGTGCCAGCAGCTTAGCGGGAGGGCCTCAATTCTTC.

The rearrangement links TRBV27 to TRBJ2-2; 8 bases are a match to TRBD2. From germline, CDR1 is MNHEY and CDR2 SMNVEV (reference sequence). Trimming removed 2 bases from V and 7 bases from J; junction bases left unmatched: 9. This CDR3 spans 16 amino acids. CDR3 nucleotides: TGTGCCAGCAGTTTACGCCCGGGACTAGTAATCGGGGAGCTGTTTTTT. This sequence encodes CASSLRPGLVIGELFF.

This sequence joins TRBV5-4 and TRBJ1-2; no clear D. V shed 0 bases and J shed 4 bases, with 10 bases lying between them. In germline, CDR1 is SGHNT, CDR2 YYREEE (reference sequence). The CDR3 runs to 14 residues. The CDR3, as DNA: TGTGCCAGCAGCTTGGGTCAGTTTTCCTATGGCTACACCTTC. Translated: CASSLGQFSYGYTF.

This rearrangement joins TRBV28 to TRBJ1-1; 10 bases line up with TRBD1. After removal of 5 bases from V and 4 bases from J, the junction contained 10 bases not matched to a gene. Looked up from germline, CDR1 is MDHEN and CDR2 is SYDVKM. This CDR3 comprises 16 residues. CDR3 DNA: TGTGCCAGCAGTGCACCGACAGGGGGCTTGGCCACTGAAGCTTTCTTT. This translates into CASSAPTGGLATEAFF.

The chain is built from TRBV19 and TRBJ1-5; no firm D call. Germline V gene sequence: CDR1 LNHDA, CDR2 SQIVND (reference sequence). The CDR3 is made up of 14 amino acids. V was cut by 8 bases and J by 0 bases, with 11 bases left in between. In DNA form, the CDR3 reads TGTGCCAGTGCTACAGATTATAGCAATCAGCCCCAGCATTTT. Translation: CASATDYSNQPQHF.

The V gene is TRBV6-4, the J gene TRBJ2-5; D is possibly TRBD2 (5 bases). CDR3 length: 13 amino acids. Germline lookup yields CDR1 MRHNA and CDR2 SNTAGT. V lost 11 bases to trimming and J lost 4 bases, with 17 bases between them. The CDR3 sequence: CASPGVFGETQYF. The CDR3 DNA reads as TGTGCCTCACCCGGGGTCTTTGGAGAGACCCAGTACTTC.

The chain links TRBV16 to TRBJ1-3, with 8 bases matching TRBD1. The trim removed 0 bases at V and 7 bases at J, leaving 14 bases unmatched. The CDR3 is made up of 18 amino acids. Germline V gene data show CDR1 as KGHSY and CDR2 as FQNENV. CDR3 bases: TGTGCCAGCAGCCAATCAAATCCAAGGACAGGGTTTCGGAACACCATATATTTT. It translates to CASSQSNPRTGFRNTIYF. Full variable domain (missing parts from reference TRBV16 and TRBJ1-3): GEEVAQTPKHLVRGEGQKAKLYCAPIKGHSYVFWYQQVLKNEFKFLISFQNENVFDETGMPKERFSAKCLPNSPCSLEIQATKLEDSAVYFCASSQSNPRTGFRNTIYFGEGSWLTVV.

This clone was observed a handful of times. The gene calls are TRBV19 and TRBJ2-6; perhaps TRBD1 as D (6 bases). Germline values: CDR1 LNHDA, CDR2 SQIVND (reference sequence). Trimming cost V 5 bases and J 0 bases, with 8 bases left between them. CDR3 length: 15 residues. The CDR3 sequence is CASSRDNSGANVLTF. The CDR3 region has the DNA TGTGCCAGTAGTCGGGACAACTCTGGGGCCAACGTCCTGACTTTC.

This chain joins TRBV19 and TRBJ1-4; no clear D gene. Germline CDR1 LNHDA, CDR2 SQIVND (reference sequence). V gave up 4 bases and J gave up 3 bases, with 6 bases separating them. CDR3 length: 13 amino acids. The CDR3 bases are TGTGCCAGTAGTAGATACTCTAATGAAAAACTGTTTTTT. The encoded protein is CASSRYSNEKLFF.